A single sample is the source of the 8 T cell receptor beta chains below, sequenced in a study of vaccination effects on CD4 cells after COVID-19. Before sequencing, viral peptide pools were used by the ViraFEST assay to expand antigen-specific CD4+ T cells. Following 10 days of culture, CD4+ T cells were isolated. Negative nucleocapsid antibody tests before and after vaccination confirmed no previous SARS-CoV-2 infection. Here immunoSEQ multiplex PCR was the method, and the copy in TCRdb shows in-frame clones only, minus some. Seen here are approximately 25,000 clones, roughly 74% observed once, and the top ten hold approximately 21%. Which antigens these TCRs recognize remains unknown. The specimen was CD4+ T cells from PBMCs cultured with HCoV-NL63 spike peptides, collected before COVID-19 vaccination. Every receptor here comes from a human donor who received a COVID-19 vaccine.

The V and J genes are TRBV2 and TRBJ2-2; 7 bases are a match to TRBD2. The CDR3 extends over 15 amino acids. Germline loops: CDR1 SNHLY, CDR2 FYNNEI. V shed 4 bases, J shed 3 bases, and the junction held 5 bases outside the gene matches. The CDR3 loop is CASSAMGRDTGELFF. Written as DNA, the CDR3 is TGTGCCAGCAGTGCTATGGGGAGGGACACCGGGGAGCTGTTTTTT.

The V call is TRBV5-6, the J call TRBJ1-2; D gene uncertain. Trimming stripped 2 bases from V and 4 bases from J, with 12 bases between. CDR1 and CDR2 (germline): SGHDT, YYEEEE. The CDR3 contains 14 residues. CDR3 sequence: CASSLGVNTYGYTF. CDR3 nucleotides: TGTGCCAGCAGCTTAGGAGTAAATACCTATGGCTACACCTTC.

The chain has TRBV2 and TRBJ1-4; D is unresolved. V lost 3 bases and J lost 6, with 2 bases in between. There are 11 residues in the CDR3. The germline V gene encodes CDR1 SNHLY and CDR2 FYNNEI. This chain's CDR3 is CASSDYEKLFF. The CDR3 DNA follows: TGTGCCAGCAGTGATTATGAAAAACTGTTTTTT.

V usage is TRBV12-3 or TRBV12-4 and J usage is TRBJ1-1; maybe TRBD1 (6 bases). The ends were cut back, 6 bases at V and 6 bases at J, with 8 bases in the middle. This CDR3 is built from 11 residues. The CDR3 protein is CASRRTAEAFF. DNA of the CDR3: TGTGCCAGCAGGCGGACAGCTGAAGCTTTCTTT.

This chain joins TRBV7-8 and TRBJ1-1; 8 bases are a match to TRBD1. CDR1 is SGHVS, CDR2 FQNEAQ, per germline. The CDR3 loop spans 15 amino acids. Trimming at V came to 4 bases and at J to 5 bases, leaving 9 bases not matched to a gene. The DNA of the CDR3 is TGTGCCAGCAGCTCCTCCCGGACAGGGCGGACTGAAGCTTTCTTT. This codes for CASSSSRTGRTEAFF.

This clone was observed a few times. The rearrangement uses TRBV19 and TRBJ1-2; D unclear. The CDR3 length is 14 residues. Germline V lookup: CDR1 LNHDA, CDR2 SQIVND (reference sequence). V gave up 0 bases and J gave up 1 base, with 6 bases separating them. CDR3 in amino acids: CASSIDRSNYGYTF. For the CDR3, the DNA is TGTGCCAGTAGTATAGACAGGAGTAACTATGGCTACACCTTC.

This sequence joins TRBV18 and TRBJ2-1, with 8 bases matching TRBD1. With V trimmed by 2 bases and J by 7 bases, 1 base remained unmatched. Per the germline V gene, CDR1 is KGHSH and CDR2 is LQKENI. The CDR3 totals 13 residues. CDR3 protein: CASSPGTGNEQFF. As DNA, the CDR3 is TGTGCCAGCTCACCAGGGACAGGTAATGAGCAGTTCTTC.

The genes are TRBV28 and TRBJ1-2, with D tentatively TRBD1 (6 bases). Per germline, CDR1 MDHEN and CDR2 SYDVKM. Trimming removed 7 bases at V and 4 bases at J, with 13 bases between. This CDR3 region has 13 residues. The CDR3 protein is CASTWGQGYGYTF. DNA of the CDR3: TGTGCCAGCACTTGGGGGCAGGGCTATGGCTACACCTTC.